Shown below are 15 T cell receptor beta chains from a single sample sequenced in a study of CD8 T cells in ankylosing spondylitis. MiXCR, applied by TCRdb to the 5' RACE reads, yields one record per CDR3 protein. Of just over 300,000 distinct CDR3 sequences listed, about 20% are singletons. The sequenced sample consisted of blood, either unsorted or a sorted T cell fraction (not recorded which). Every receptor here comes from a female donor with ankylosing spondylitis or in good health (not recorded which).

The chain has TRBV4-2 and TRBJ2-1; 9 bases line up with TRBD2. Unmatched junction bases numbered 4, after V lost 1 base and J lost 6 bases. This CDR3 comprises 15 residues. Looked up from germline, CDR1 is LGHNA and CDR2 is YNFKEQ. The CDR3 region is CASSQVAGDSNEQFF. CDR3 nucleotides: TGTGCCAGCAGCCAAGTAGCGGGAGACTCCAATGAGCAGTTCTTC.

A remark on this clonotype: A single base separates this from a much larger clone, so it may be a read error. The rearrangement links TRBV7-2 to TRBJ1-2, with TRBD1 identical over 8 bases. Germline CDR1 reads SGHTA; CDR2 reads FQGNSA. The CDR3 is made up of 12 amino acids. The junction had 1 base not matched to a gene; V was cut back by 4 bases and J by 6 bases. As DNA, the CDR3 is TGTGCCAGCAGCTCGACAGGGGATGGCTACACCTTC. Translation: CASSSTGDGYTF. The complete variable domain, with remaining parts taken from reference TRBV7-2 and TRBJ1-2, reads GAGVSQSPSNKVTEKGKDVELRCDPISGHTALYWYRQSLGQGLEFLIYFQGNSAPDKSGLPSDRFSAERTGGSVSTLTIQRTQQEDSAVYLCASSSTGDGYTFGSGTRLTVV.

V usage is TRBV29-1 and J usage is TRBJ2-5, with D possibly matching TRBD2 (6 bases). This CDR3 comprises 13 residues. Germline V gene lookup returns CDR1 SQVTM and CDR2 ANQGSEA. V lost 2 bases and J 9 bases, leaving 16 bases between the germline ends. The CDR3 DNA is TGCAGCGTTGAATCCAAGGCACCGGGGGCCCAGTACTTC. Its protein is CSVESKAPGAQYF.

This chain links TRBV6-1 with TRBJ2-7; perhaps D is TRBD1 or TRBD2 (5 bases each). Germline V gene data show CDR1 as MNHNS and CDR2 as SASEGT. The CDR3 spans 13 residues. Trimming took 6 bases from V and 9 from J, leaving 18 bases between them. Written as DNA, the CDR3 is TGTGCCAGCAGGACCGAGGGGAGCCCGCGGCAGTACTTC. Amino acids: CASRTEGSPRQYF.

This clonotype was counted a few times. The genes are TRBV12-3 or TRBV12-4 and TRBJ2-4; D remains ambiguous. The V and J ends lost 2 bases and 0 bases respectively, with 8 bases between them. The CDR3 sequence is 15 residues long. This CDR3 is CASSLSALAKNIQYF. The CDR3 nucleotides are TGTGCCAGCAGTTTATCTGCTTTAGCCAAAAACATTCAGTACTTC.

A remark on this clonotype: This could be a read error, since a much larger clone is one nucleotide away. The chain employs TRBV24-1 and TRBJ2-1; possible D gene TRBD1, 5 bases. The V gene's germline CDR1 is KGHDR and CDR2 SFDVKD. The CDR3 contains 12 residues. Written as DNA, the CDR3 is TGTGCCACCAGAGATTGGGGCCAGGAGCAGTTCTTC. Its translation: CATRDWGQEQFF.

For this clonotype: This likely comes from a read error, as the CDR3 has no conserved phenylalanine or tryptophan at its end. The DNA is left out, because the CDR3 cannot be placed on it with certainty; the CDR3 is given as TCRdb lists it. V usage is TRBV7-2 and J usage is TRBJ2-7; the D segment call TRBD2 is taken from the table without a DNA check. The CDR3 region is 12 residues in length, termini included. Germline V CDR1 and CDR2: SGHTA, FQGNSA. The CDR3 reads CASSSLSGRAVL.

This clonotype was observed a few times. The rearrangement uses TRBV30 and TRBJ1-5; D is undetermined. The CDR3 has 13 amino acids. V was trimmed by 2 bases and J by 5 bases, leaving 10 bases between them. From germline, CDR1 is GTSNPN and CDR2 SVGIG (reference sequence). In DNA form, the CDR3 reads TGTGCCTGGAGTAGAGGGCCCGATCAGCCCCAGCATTTT. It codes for CAWSRGPDQPQHF.

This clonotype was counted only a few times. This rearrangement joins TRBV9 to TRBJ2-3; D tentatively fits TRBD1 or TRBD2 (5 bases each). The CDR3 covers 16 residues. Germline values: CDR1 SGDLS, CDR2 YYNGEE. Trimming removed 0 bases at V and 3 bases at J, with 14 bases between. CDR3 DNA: TGTGCCAGCAGCGTAGCCCCAGGGAGTGGAACAGATACGCAGTATTTT. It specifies CASSVAPGSGTDTQYF.

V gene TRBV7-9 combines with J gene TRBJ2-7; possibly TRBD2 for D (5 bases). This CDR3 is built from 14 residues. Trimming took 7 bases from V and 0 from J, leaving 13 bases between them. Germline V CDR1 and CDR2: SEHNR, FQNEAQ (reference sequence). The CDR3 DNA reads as TGTGCCAGCAACGGCGGAGGCAGCTCCTACGAGCAGTACTTC. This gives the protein CASNGGGSSYEQYF.

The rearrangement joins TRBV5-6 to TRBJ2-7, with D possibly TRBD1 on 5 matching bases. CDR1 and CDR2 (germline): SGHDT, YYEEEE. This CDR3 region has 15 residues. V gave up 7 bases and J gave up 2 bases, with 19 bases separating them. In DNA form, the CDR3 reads TGTGCCAGCTCCCCGGACAACTCTCCCACCTACGAGCAGTACTTC. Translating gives CASSPDNSPTYEQYF.

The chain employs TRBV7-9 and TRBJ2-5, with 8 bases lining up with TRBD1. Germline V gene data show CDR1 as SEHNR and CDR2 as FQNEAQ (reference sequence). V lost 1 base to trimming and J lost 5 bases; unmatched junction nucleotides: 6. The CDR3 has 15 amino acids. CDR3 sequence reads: CASSLGQGASETQYF. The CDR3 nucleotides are TGTGCCAGCAGCTTAGGTCAGGGGGCGAGTGAGACCCAGTACTTC.

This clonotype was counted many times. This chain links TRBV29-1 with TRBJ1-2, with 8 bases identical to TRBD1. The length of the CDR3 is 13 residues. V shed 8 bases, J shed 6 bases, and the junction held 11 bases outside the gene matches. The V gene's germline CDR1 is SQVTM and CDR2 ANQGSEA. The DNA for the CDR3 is TGCAGCACTAGGACAGGGAGGAATAATGGCTACACCTTC. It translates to CSTRTGRNNGYTF.

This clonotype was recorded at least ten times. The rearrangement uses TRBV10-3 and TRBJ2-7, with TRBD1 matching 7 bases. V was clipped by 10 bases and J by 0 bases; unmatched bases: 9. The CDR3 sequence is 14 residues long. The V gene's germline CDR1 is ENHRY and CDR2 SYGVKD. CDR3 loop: CATRQGRGSYEQYF. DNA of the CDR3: TGTGCCACACGACAGGGACGTGGCTCCTACGAGCAGTACTTC.

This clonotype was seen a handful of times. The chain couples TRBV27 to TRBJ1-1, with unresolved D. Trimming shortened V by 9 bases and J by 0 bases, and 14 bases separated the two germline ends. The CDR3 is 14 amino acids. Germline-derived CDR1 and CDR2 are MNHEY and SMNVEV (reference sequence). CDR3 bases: TGTGCCAGTTTACTCTCGAGAGTGAACACTGAAGCTTTCTTT. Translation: CASLLSRVNTEAFF.